The 4 T cell receptor beta chains in this list originate from one sample, sequenced in a study of blood T cell repertoires in COVID-19. Assay used: immunoSEQ multiplex PCR; TCRdb lists only in-frame clones, some missing. The table has 100,000 to 140,000 clones, 84% seen once; the top ten hold approximately 4%. Sequenced sample: peripheral blood. The receptor set was obtained from a human donor in a cohort sampled during active COVID-19.

In its sample, this clone was seen once. The chain employs TRBV21-1 and TRBJ1-2; TRBD1, as called in the table, went unchecked against the DNA. TRBV21-1 is noted as a pseudogene. CDR3 length equals 13 residues. The CDR3 sequence is CASSGRGWGGYTF. CDR3 DNA sequence: TGTGCCAGCAGCGGCAGGGGATGGGGTGGCTACACCTTC.

The chain has TRBV5-1 and TRBJ2-7; 8 nucleotides agree with TRBD1. The CDR3 is made up of 14 amino acids. The germline V gene has CDR1 SGHRS and CDR2 YFSETQ. V was clipped by 4 bases and J by 3 bases; unmatched bases: 6. The CDR3 protein is CASSQQTGVYEQYF. The CDR3 nucleotides read TGCGCCAGCAGCCAACAGACAGGGGTCTACGAGCAGTACTTC.

This chain links TRBV7-9 with TRBJ2-3, with 7 positions matching TRBD1. V trimming: 4 bases; J trimming: 4 bases; junction bases outside the gene matches: 8. Germline CDR1 and CDR2: SEHNR and FQNEAQ (reference sequence). The length of the CDR3 is 15 residues. DNA for the CDR3: TGTGCCAGCAGCTCCGAACAGGGGCGGGCAGATACGCAGTATTTT. Its protein product is CASSSEQGRADTQYF. The variable domain in full, completed from reference TRBV7-9 and TRBJ2-3, reads DTGVSQNPRHKITKRGQNVTFRCDPISEHNRLYWYRQTLGQGPEFLTYFQNEAQLEKSRLLSDRFSAERPKGSFSTLEIQRTEQGDSAMYLCASSSEQGRADTQYFGPGTRLTVL.

The rearrangement links TRBV19 to TRBJ2-3; TRBD2 matches 9 bases. The V gene's germline CDR1 is LNHDA and CDR2 SQIVND (reference sequence). This CDR3 is 15 amino acids long. V trimming: 3 bases; J trimming: 4 bases; junction bases outside the gene matches: 5. DNA of the CDR3: TGTGCCAGTAGTATCTCTAGCGGGATGGCAGATACGCAGTATTTT. This sequence encodes CASSISSGMADTQYF.